Sequencing of this TCR beta chain was carried out in a study of tumor-infiltrating lymphocytes in primary liver carcinoma. The wider study: Sample yields, roughly 3.65 to 8 million productive TCRbeta reads, were similar across the tissue types.

On this clonotype: Its antigen is as yet unknown.

Study-wide points: Tumor-adjacent and tumor-blood pairs overlapped less than tumor region pairs did.

Unsorted bulk tissue, roughly 20-32 mg of it, served as the source for co-extraction of RNA and DNA. This CDR3 is built from 15 residues. V was clipped by 6 bases and J by 0 bases; unmatched bases: 9. CDR1 is SGHDT and CDR2 is YYEEEE in the germline V gene. With a constant-region primer, TCR beta cDNA was made from 500 ng of total RNA. Three nested multiplex PCR rounds of slightly modified ARM-PCR generated TCR beta libraries. Rounds one and two of PCR, each of around 9 cycles, were primed with TRBV1-TRBV30 forward primers and a C-beta reverse primer. Via MiXCR, TCRdb re-called the multiplex PCR reads, giving one row per CDR3 protein. The sample includes roughly 78,000 distinct CDR3 sequences, over 70% of them seen just once.

The source material was liver tumor tissue from sampling region 4. Subset here: tumor region T4, right-lateral pole. This clonotype was sampled from a woman aged 60-75 years with primary liver carcinoma and hepatitis B virus infection. V gene TRBV5-6 combines with J gene TRBJ2-7, with TRBD2 identical over 7 bases. CDR3 sequence reads: CASTSRIAGSYEQYF. The CDR3 DNA reads as TGTGCCAGCACTTCCCGGATAGCGGGCTCCTACGAGCAGTACTTC.